This T cell receptor (beta chain) derives from a study of blood T cell repertoires in COVID-19 (dated by TCRdb to 2018 to 2020). In the study overall: The collaborator samples originated in the United States, Italy and Spain and spanned the acute and convalescent phases of COVID-19. The material from the prospective study consisted of cDNA or gDNA derived from T cells, B-cell-depleted T cells, or PBMCs. The dataset comprised deeply sampled blood TCRbeta repertoires from subjects exposed to, actively infected with, or recovered from COVID-19. The repertoires were released in a freely available public database meant as a resource for research on the immune response to SARS-CoV-2. Samples came from the ongoing ImmuneRACE study (first 160 participants) plus 1,254 subjects from 6 global collaborators. Nearly every sample came with metadata listing a de-identified subject ID, COVID-19 status, age in years and sex. Where available, HLA class I and class II types were taken from metadata supplied by the sample provider and were not determined by assay-based typing. The research as a whole found: Clinical and demographic metadata were provided uncurated, with the amount varying by source and participant.

In the case of this clone: Which antigen it targets is not known. No base-level quality is on record; no much larger clone is a single base apart.

The CDR3 measures 13 amino acids from cysteine to phenylalanine. Only CDR3 DNA is held: 39 bases, read in frame from base 1. The germline V gene gives CDR1 as SQVTM and CDR2 as ANQGSEA. Relative to germline, V is 3 bases shorter and J is 8 bases shorter, with 16 bases between their ends. TCRbeta CDR3 regions were amplified from genomic DNA by means of the immunoSEQ Assay, a bias-controlled multiplex PCR. Per the authors' processing: The number of nucleated cells in each sample was estimated by amplification of reference gene primers within the assay. To quantify the absolute abundance of each unique TCRbeta CDR3 rearrangement, sequence reads were collapsed and filtered. For each sample, productive Simpson clonality was calculated by taking the square root of Simpson's diversity index across productive rearrangements. Sourced from immuneACCESS, this table was stored by TCRdb with only in-frame sequences that have V and J called. A share of the clones is absent; for the studies checked, an unresolved V gene accounts for under half, and the remainder has no known explanation. The V and J calls and the clone size are those of that table, but D and trimming were determined from the DNA. The sample has approximately 260,000 clones on record, 82% of them singletons. The ten most abundant clones make up around 12% of the sample.

Collaborating institutions collected whole blood in K2EDTA tubes following their own protocols. For TCRbeta analysis, collaborators shipped samples in one of three forms: frozen whole blood, isolated PBMCs, or DNA extracted from either of those sample types. The rearranged segments are TRBV29-1 and TRBJ1-2; no D segment can be confidently identified. The sample comprised peripheral blood. The clonotype comes from a woman aged 55-69 years with active or convalescent COVID-19. The CDR3 amino acid sequence is: CSVDKHEKKGYTF. The nucleotide sequence reads as follows: TGCAGCGTTGACAAGCACGAGAAAAAGGGCTACACCTTC.